This T cell receptor beta chain derives from a study of T cell repertoires in cytomegalovirus infection. The overall study: CMV infection and matching HLA type were both indicated by public TCR beta signatures.

MiXCR, applied by TCRdb to the reads, yields one record per CDR3 protein. The table has around 530,000 distinct CDR3 sequences, about a quarter seen once. With respect to this clonotype: The antigen remains unidentified.

Germline loops: CDR1 DFQATT, CDR2 SNEGSKA (reference sequence). The CDR3 length is 15 residues. Deletions cut 6 bases from V and 0 bases from J, with 12 bases between. Study conclusions and caveats: HLA-C-restricted CMV clonotypes gave the most frequent clonotype in two of eight donors. Summed frequency of public TCR beta families distinguished CMV carriers with the relevant HLA.

This sequence was found in a human donor in good health (CMV status not recorded). Some clones in this sample may be carry-over from other donors' samples. The rearrangement joins TRBV20-1 to TRBJ1-6, with D possibly being TRBD1 (5 bases). The specimen was PBMCs. CDR3 sequence: CSAKGVSSYNSPLHF. CDR3 DNA sequence: TGCAGTGCAAAAGGGGTTAGCTCCTATAATTCACCCCTCCACTTT.